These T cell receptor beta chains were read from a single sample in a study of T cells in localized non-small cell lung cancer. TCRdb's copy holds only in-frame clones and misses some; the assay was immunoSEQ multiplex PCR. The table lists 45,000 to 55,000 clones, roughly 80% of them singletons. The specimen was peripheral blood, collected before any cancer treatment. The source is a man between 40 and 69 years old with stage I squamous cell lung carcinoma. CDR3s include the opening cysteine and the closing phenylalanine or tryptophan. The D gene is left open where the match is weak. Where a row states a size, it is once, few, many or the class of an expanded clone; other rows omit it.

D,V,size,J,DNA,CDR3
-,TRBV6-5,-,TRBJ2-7,TGTGCCAGCAGTGAAGCAGCCGAGCAGTACTTC,CASSEAAEQYF
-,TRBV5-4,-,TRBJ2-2,TGTGCCAGCAGGACGGTTACCGGGGAGCTGTTTTTT,CASRTVTGELFF
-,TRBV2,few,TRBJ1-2,TGTGCCAGCAAGGTGGGTCGGAACTATGGCTACACCTTC,CASKVGRNYGYTF
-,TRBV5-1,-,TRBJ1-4,TGCGCCAGCAGCTTGGCGCCACAGAAACAGGGCCTTAATGAAAAACTGTTTTTT,CASSLAPQKQGLNEKLFF
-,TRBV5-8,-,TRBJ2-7,TGTGCCAGCAGCTTACCAGGGGAAGCCTACGAGCAGTACTTC,CASSLPGEAYEQYF
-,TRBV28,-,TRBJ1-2,TGTGCCAGCAGTTTACACAGGGATGGCTACACCTTC,CASSLHRDGYTF
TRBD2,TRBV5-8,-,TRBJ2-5,TGTGCCAGCAGCCCTATGCCTTTCGGAGCCCGGGGGGAAACCCAGTACTTC,CASSPMPFGARGETQYF
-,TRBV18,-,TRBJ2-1,TGTGCCAGCTCACCCTCTAATCGGGGGGCCCCGAATGAGCAGTTCTTC,CASSPSNRGAPNEQFF
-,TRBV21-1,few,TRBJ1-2,TGTGCCACCCCCCCCGCAGACTCCTATGGCTACACCTTC,CATPPADSYGYTF
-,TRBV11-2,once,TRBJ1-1,TGTGCCAGCAGCTTAGATCTGGGGACAAGTAACACTGAAGCTTTCTTT,CASSLDLGTSNTEAFF
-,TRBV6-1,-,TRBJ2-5,TGTGCCAGCAGTGTCTCAGGGGTGAGAGGAGAGACCCAGTACTTC,CASSVSGVRGETQYF
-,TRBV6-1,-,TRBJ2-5,TGTGCCAGCAGTGACAGCCTGGAGACCCAGTACTTC,CASSDSLETQYF
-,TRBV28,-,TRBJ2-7,TGTGCCAGCAGTTTATTCCCCGAGCAGTACTTC,CASSLFPEQYF
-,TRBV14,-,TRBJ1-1,TGTGCCAGCAGCCAAGCCGGCGTCAGTGAAGCTTTCTTT,CASSQAGVSEAFF
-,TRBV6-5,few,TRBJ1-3,TGTGCCAGCTGGGGGGGGGTTCAATCTGGAAACACCATATATTTT,CASWGGVQSGNTIYF
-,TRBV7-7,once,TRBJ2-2,TGTGCTAGCAGCTTAACGGAGAACACCGGGGAGCTGTTTTTT,CASSLTENTGELFF
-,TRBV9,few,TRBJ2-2,TGTGCCAGCAGCGCCATTTTTTCCACCGGGGAGCTGTTTTTT,CASSAIFSTGELFF
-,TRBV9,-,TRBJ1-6,TGTGCCAGCAGCCTCAGGGGACTGGAATCACCCCTCCACTTT,CASSLRGLESPLHF
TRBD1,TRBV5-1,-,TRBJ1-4,TGCGCCAGCAGATTAACAGGGGCGTATGAAAAACTGTTTTTT,CASRLTGAYEKLFF
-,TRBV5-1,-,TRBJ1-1,TGCGCCAGCAGCTTGGCTGCTGGCAGTAACACTGAAGCTTTCTTT,CASSLAAGSNTEAFF
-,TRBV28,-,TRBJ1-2,TGTGCCAGCGGACAGACCCTCTATGGCTACACCTTC,CASGQTLYGYTF
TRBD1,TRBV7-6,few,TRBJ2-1,TGTGCCAGCAGCTTAAGCAGGGGGCTATACAATGAGCAGTTCTTC,CASSLSRGLYNEQFF
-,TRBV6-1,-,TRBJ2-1,TGTGCCAGCAGTGAAGGCGGGGTTAGCTACAATGAGCAGTTCTTC,CASSEGGVSYNEQFF
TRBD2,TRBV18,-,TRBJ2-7,TGTGCCAGCTCACCCTACCGGACTAGCGGGGGGCCCGGCGCCTACGAGCAGTACTTC,CASSPYRTSGGPGAYEQYF
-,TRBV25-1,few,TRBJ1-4,TGTGCCAGCAGTGACGGGGGAGAGGAAAAACTGTTTTTT,CASSDGGEEKLFF
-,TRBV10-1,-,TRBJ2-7,TGCGCCAGCCCGCCGGTTGGGTCCTCCTACGAGCAGTACTTC,CASPPVGSSYEQYF
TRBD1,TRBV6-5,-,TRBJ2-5,TGTGCCAGCCGGGACAGCACCTTTCAAGAGACCCAGTACTTC,CASRDSTFQETQYF
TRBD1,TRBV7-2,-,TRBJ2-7,TGTGCCAGCAGCTTCCACCACAACCCGGGACAGGGGGCTTACGAGCAGTACTTC,CASSFHHNPGQGAYEQYF
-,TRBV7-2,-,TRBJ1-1,TGTGCCAGCAGCTTAGCGGCAGGAGGCACTGAAGCTTTCTTT,CASSLAAGGTEAFF
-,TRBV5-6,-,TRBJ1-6,TGTGCCAGCAGCTTGGACTTCGGGTCAGACGAGAATTCACCCCTCCACTTT,CASSLDFGSDENSPLHF
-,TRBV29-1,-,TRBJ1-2,TGCAGCGTCTACGACACAGGGGGCTACACCTTC,CSVYDTGGYTF
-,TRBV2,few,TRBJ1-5,TGTGCCAGCAGTGAAAGGGCATCAGGCAATCAGCCCCAGCATTTT,CASSERASGNQPQHF
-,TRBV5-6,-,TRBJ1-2,TGTGCCAGCACCGTTAAAAGGGGTAGCGACCTGAGGGGATATGGCTACACCTTC,CASTVKRGSDLRGYGYTF
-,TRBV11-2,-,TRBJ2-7,TGTGCCAGCAGCCCCTCCTACGAGCAGTACTTC,CASSPSYEQYF
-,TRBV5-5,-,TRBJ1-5,TGTGCCAGCAGCCCGGAGGCGATTATTAGCAATCAGCCCCAGCATTTT,CASSPEAIISNQPQHF
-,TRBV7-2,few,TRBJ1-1,TGTGCCAGCAGCCGGGGGGGCAGGGCCACTGAAGCTTTCTTT,CASSRGGRATEAFF
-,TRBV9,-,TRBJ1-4,TGTGCCAGCAGCGTATCGGGCAGGGTCACTGAAAAACTGTTTTTT,CASSVSGRVTEKLFF
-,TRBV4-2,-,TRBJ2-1,TGTGCCAGCAGCCAAGAGACGGACAGAAGCTCCTACAATGAGCAGTTCTTC,CASSQETDRSSYNEQFF
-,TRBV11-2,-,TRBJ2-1,TGTGCCAGCAGCTTAGTGGCGGGGAATGAGCAGTTCTTC,CASSLVAGNEQFF
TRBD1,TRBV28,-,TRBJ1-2,TGTGCCAGCAGTTTTAGGGCTAGGGGGCATGGCTACACCTTC,CASSFRARGHGYTF
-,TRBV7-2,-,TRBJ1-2,TGTGCCAGCAGCTTAGGCCAGGGAGACTATGGCTACACCTTC,CASSLGQGDYGYTF
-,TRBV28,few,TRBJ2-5,TGTGCCAGCAGTTTACCAGGGGTCGGTGAGACCCAGTACTTC,CASSLPGVGETQYF
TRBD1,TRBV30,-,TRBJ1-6,TGTGCCTGGGGTGGACAGGAAGTTAATTCACCCCTCCACTTT,CAWGGQEVNSPLHF
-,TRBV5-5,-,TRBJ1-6,TGTGCCAGCAGCCCGACAGGAACCTATAATTCACCCCTCCACTTT,CASSPTGTYNSPLHF
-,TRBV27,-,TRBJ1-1,TGTGCCAGCAGTCTCCCAGGGGCTGAAGCTTTCTTT,CASSLPGAEAFF
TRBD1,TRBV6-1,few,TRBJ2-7,TGTGCCAGCAGTGAAGCGACAGGGGGTTTCTCCTACGAGCAGTACTTC,CASSEATGGFSYEQYF
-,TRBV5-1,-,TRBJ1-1,TGCGCCAGCAGGGGATCGGGGGGGCTCACTGAAGCTTTCTTT,CASRGSGGLTEAFF
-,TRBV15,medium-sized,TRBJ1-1,TGTGCCACCAGCAGAGTTCCGGCAGTTGAAGCTTTCTTT,CATSRVPAVEAFF
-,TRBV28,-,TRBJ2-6,TGTGCCAGCAGATTCTCTGGGGCCAACGTCCTGACTTTC,CASRFSGANVLTF
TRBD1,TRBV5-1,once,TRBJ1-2,TGCGCCAGCAGCCTGGGTTTCGAGGGCAGGGGGTCCTATGGCTACACCTTC,CASSLGFEGRGSYGYTF
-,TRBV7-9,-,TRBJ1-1,TGTGCCAGCAGCTTAAACTCCCCCGTCACTGAAGCTTTCTTT,CASSLNSPVTEAFF
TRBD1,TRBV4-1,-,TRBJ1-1,TGCGCCAGCCGGACAGGCACTGAAGCTTTCTTT,CASRTGTEAFF
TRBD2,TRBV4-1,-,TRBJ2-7,TGCGCCAGCAGCCAAGATGGGCCGGGGGGATACTTAAGCGAGCAGTACTTC,CASSQDGPGGYLSEQYF
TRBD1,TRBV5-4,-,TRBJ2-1,TGTGCCAGCAGCACAGGGGGTAATGAGCAGTTCTTC,CASSTGGNEQFF
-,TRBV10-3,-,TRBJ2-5,TGTGCCATCAGTGAGTCGAGAGGTACAGGAACACAAGAGACCCAGTACTTC,CAISESRGTGTQETQYF